This T cell receptor beta chain was found in a study of blood T cell repertoires in COVID-19. About the study: PBMCs, B-cell-depleted T cells, or T cells were the source of the cDNA or gDNA that made up the material.

With V trimmed by 2 bases and J by 6 bases, 2 bases remained unmatched. From germline, CDR1 is MNHEY and CDR2 SVGEGT. The CDR3 runs 14 residues. Only in-frame clones appear in the TCRdb table, and some are missing; sequencing was by immunoSEQ multiplex PCR. The sample contains fewer than 300,000 clones, more than 65% of which appear only once. The sequencing input was peripheral blood. The V gene is TRBV6-2 or TRBV6-3, the J gene TRBJ2-1; 9 nucleotides line up with TRBD2. The TCR sequence derives from a young woman with acute or convalescent COVID-19. The CDR3 loop reads CASSYTSGPNEQFF. The CDR3 DNA reads TGTGCCAGCAGTTACACTAGCGGGCCCAATGAGCAGTTCTTC.